Listed here is a single T cell receptor (beta chain). What it binds is not known. This entry comes from a study of cytomegalovirus exposure and HLA in healthy donors. Healthy donors of bone marrow made up the group. The PCR employed 60 Vbeta primers together with 13 Jbeta primers. Produced via immunoSEQ multiplex PCR; TCRdb's table is partial and in-frame only. The sample contains about 72,000 clones, 65% to 70% of which appear only once. Germline V CDR1 and CDR2: LGHNA, YNFKEQ. The CDR3 sequence is 15 residues long. Trimming took 0 bases from V and 7 from J; bases not matched to a gene: 8. Findings and caveats of the study: TCR beta chain V- and J-gene trimming was linked, in a later analysis, to a missense variant in DCLRE1C. A classifier reportedly called cytomegalovirus status with high sensitivity and specificity.

V gene TRBV4-2 combines with J gene TRBJ1-1; the match to TRBD1 covers 7 bases. The receptor was isolated from a man in his forties in good health and CMV-seropositive. Material for sequencing was PBMCs. As DNA, the CDR3 is TGTGCCAGCAGCCAAGACCCGGACAGGCCGAGTGAAGCTTTCTTT. This translates into CASSQDPDRPSEAFF.